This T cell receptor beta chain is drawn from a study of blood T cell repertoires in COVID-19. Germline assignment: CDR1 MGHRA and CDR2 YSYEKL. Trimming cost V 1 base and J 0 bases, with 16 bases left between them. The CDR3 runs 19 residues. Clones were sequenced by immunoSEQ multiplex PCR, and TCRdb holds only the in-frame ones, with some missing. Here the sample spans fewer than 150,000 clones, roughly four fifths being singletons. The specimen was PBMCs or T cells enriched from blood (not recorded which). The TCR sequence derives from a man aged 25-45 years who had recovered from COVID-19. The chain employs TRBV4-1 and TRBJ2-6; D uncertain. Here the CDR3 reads CASSQGVLVGGSGANVLTF. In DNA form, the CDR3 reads TGCGCCAGCAGCCAAGGGGTGCTGGTTGGCGGCTCTGGGGCCAACGTCCTGACTTTC.